The 26 T cell receptor beta chains listed next were all sequenced from one sample in a study of blood T cell repertoires in COVID-19. The data were produced by immunoSEQ multiplex PCR, yet TCRdb's version contains in-frame clones alone and is incomplete. The repertoire holds 200,000 to 250,000 clones, with roughly 88% as singletons. Material: PBMCs or T cells enriched from blood (not recorded which). The receptors originated from a woman aged 45 to 65 who had recovered from COVID-19.

For the CDR3, the DNA is TGTGCCACCAGCCACTCAAAACAGGGGAACTACGAGCAGTACTTC. Encoded protein: CATSHSKQGNYEQYF. The V and J genes are TRBV24-1 and TRBJ2-7, with 7 bases aligning to TRBD1. The CDR3 is made up of 15 amino acids. Germline CDR1 and CDR2: KGHDR and SFDVKD. V shed 7 bases, J shed 3 bases, and the junction held 11 bases outside the gene matches.

The chain employs TRBV28 and TRBJ2-2; the D is unclear. The V gene's germline CDR1 is MDHEN and CDR2 SYDVKM. Trimming left V 0 bases short and J 7 bases short, with 12 bases between. This CDR3 has 15 residues. The CDR3 DNA reads TGTGCCAGCAGTTTATGGTCCCTCTCGGGCGGGGAGCTGTTTTTT. Its protein product is CASSLWSLSGGELFF.

This clone has just one count. The chain is built from TRBV19 and TRBJ1-2, with 8 bases identical to TRBD1. This CDR3 is built from 13 residues. In germline, CDR1 is LNHDA, CDR2 SQIVND (reference sequence). Trimming cost V 10 bases and J 4 bases; bases outside gene matches: 8. The CDR3 DNA reads TGTGCCACCAGAGCTGACAGGGGCTATGGCTACACCTTC. Translation: CATRADRGYGYTF.

This chain uses TRBV4-1 with TRBJ1-2; possibly TRBD1 for D (5 bases). Trimming stripped 4 bases from V and 7 bases from J, with 19 bases between. This CDR3 comprises 15 residues. Germline lookup yields CDR1 MGHRA and CDR2 YSYEKL. In nucleotides, the CDR3 is TGCGCCAGCAGCCGCCAAACCGGCAGGGATCGTGGCTACACCTTC. It encodes CASSRQTGRDRGYTF.

This clone was detected a few times. The chain has TRBV11-2 and TRBJ1-1, with D unclear. Germline V gene data show CDR1 as SGHAT and CDR2 as FQNNGV. The CDR3 is 12 amino acids. The V end lost 5 bases, the J end lost 11 bases, and 15 bases lay between the germline ends. The CDR3 bases are TGTGCCAGCAGCCCCGAGAGGGATGGGGCTTTCTTT. Translated: CASSPERDGAFF. The full variable domain, with the rest looked up from reference TRBV11-2 and TRBJ1-1, is EAGVAQSPRYKIIEKRQSVAFWCNPISGHATLYWYQQILGQGPKLLIQFQNNGVVDDSQLPKDRFSAERLKGVDSTLKIQPAKLEDSAVYLCASSPERDGAFFGQGTRLTVV.

The chain recombines TRBV4-1 with TRBJ2-7; 14 bases fit TRBD2. This CDR3 is built from 16 residues. V was clipped by 5 bases and J by 4 bases; unmatched bases: 7. Germline V lookup: CDR1 MGHRA, CDR2 YSYEKL. The CDR3 loop is CASSSAGTSGRYEQYF. The CDR3, as DNA: TGCGCCAGCAGCTCAGCCGGGACTAGCGGGAGATACGAGCAGTACTTC.

The genes are TRBV27 and TRBJ1-1, with D maybe TRBD1 (5 bases). Looked up from germline, CDR1 is MNHEY and CDR2 is SMNVEV (reference sequence). The CDR3 sequence is 15 residues long. With 2 bases removed from V and 0 bases from J, the gap between germline ends came to 10 bases. In DNA, the CDR3 is TGTGCCAGCAGTTTAAACGCAGGGATGAACACTGAAGCTTTCTTT. The encoded protein is CASSLNAGMNTEAFF.

This chain joins TRBV5-4 and TRBJ1-2, with 7 nucleotides matching TRBD1. Germline CDR1 reads SGHNT; CDR2 reads YYREEE (reference sequence). V was pared by 3 bases and J by 0 bases, with 5 bases of the junction left unmatched. This CDR3 contains 15 residues. CDR3 loop: CASSSGQTANYGYTF. For the CDR3, the DNA is TGTGCCAGCAGCTCGGGACAGACAGCTAACTATGGCTACACCTTC.

The chain employs TRBV7-2 and TRBJ2-7; TRBD1 might be the D (5 bases). The germline V gene encodes CDR1 SGHTA and CDR2 FQGNSA. V was pared by 0 bases and J by 4 bases, with 13 bases between. The CDR3 extends over 15 amino acids. The CDR3 DNA follows: TGTGCCAGCAGCTTAGCGGGGCCGACCCTATACGAGCAGTACTTC. Protein: CASSLAGPTLYEQYF.

V gene TRBV30 combines with J gene TRBJ1-4; a weak D match, TRBD1 (5 bases). The length of the CDR3 is 15 residues. Germline lookup yields CDR1 GTSNPN and CDR2 SVGIG (reference sequence). V was cut by 4 bases and J by 8 bases, with 20 bases left in between. In DNA form, the CDR3 reads TGTGCCTGGAATGGCCAGGGAACTCCAGGAGAAAAACTGTTTTTT. It specifies CAWNGQGTPGEKLFF.

V and J are TRBV7-8 and TRBJ1-1, with TRBD1 as a possible D gene (5 bases). The length of the CDR3 is 14 residues. Germline V gene lookup returns CDR1 SGHVS and CDR2 FQNEAQ. V gave up 3 bases and J gave up 4 bases, with 12 bases separating them. The CDR3 protein is CASSFRAGGTEAFF. The CDR3 DNA sequence: TGTGCCAGCAGCTTTCGGGCGGGGGGCACTGAAGCTTTCTTT. The whole variable domain, filled in from reference TRBV7-8 and TRBJ1-1, reads GAGVSQSPRYKVAKRGQDVALRCDPISGHVSLFWYQQALGQGPEFLTYFQNEAQLDKSGLPSDRFFAERPEGSVSTLKIQRTQQEDSAVYLCASSFRAGGTEAFFGQGTRLTVV.

The chain couples TRBV10-1 to TRBJ2-3, with D tentatively TRBD2 (6 bases). V was cut by 0 bases and J by 1 base, with 8 bases left in between. CDR3 size: 15 residues. Looked up from germline, CDR1 is WNHNN and CDR2 is SYGVQD (reference sequence). Written as DNA, the CDR3 is TGCGCCAGCAGTGAGTCGGGGGGTGGCACAGATACGCAGTATTTT. Translation: CASSESGGGTDTQYF.

V usage is TRBV7-9 and J usage is TRBJ1-2; no clear D. Trimming cost V 5 bases and J 1 base, with 5 bases left between them. Germline values: CDR1 SEHNR, CDR2 FQNEAQ (reference sequence). The CDR3 sequence is 12 residues long. CDR3 DNA: TGTGCCAGCAGCCCTTTTAACTATGGCTACACCTTC. Its translation is CASSPFNYGYTF.

This clone occurred a few times. The chain carries TRBV25-1 and TRBJ1-2; possible D gene TRBD1, 6 bases. The V and J ends lost 9 bases and 0 bases respectively, with 14 bases between them. The CDR3 runs to 14 residues. Germline loops: CDR1 MGHDK, CDR2 SYGVNS. CDR3 sequence reads: CASEGTPPNYGYTF. In nucleotides, the CDR3 is TGTGCCAGTGAAGGGACACCTCCTAACTATGGCTACACCTTC.

The gene calls are TRBV9 and TRBJ2-7; D uncertain. Trimming left V 0 bases short and J 5 bases short, with 12 bases between. There are 14 residues in the CDR3. Per the germline V gene, CDR1 is SGDLS and CDR2 is YYNGEE. The CDR3 region has the DNA TGTGCCAGCAGCGTAGGAGTGGGCAACGACGAGCAGTACTTC. Translated: CASSVGVGNDEQYF.

This clone was recorded only once. The gene calls are TRBV19 and TRBJ1-3; 7 positions match TRBD1. The length of the CDR3 is 17 residues. The J segment lost 3 bases and the V segment lost 4 bases, leaving 12 bases of the junction unmatched. Germline V lookup: CDR1 LNHDA, CDR2 SQIVND (reference sequence). The CDR3: CASSTTSRGLSGNTIYF. As DNA, the CDR3 is TGTGCCAGTAGTACAACCAGCAGGGGGTTAAGTGGAAACACCATATATTTT.

Details on this clone: Other DNA sequences in this specimen translate into the identical CDR3. The chain links TRBV6-5 to TRBJ2-5; D is perhaps TRBD1 (5 bases). Germline lookup yields CDR1 MNHEY and CDR2 SVGAGI. The CDR3 sequence is 15 residues long. V was trimmed by 0 bases and J by 5 bases, leaving 13 bases between them. Here the CDR3 DNA reads TGTGCCAGCAGTTACTCTGGTCAGGGAAGGGAGACCCAGTACTTC. This sequence encodes CASSYSGQGRETQYF.

The chain couples TRBV7-9 to TRBJ1-5; 7 nucleotides agree with TRBD1. The J segment lost 5 bases and the V segment lost 5 bases, leaving 9 bases of the junction unmatched. The germline CDR1 and CDR2 sequences are SEHNR and FQNEAQ (reference sequence). This CDR3 contains 15 residues. The DNA for the CDR3 is TGTGCCAGCAGCCCGAGCGGCAGGGGGGATCAGCCCCAGCATTTT. Amino acid sequence: CASSPSGRGDQPQHF.

The rearrangement uses TRBV27 and TRBJ2-5; TRBD2 matches 9 bases. CDR1 and CDR2 from the germline V gene are MNHEY and SMNVEV (reference sequence). The V gene end was trimmed by 4 bases and the J gene end by 4 bases; junction bases not matched to a gene: 10. The CDR3 covers 16 residues. The CDR3 bases are TGTGCCAGCAGTTCTTCCCCGGGACTAGCTGGAGAGACCCAGTACTTC. The encoded protein is CASSSSPGLAGETQYF.

The genes are TRBV4-2 and TRBJ1-5, with a tentative D call TRBD1 (6 bases). This CDR3 spans 13 amino acids. V shed 4 bases and J shed 4 bases, with 8 bases lying between them. Germline loops: CDR1 LGHNA, CDR2 YNFKEQ. CDR3 bases: TGTGCCAGCAGCCCCGACAGGAATCAGCCCCAGCATTTT. Amino acids: CASSPDRNQPQHF.

The chain uses TRBV12-5 and TRBJ2-7; D unresolved. The CDR3 contains 12 residues. CDR1 and CDR2 from the germline V gene are LGHNT and FRNRAP. With 6 bases removed from V and 4 bases from J, the gap between germline ends came to 10 bases. This CDR3 is CASGQVTYEQYF. The CDR3 DNA follows: TGTGCTAGTGGCCAGGTGACATACGAGCAGTACTTC.

V and J are TRBV5-5 and TRBJ2-3, with D perhaps TRBD2 (6 bases). Trimming shortened V by 5 bases and J by 6 bases, and 19 bases separated the two germline ends. The germline CDR1 and CDR2 sequences are SGHKS and YYEKEE (reference sequence). This CDR3 has 15 amino acids. The CDR3 reads CASRSSTLEGDTQYF. The CDR3 nucleotides read TGTGCCAGCAGGTCCTCGACCCTGGAGGGGGATACGCAGTATTTT.

The chain recombines TRBV11-3 with TRBJ1-1; D remains ambiguous. From germline, CDR1 is SGHNT and CDR2 YENEEA. V lost 5 bases, J lost 2 bases, and 18 bases lay in between. The CDR3 spans 16 residues. The CDR3 sequence: CASSLGGGRPNTEAFF. In nucleotides, the CDR3 is TGTGCCAGCAGCCTAGGCGGTGGAAGGCCCAACACTGAAGCTTTCTTT. Full variable domain (rest looked up from reference TRBV11-3 and TRBJ1-1): EAGVVQSPRYKIIEKKQPVAFWCNPISGHNTLYWYLQNLGQGPELLIRYENEEAVDDSQLPKDRFSAERLKGVDSTLKIQPAELGDSAVYLCASSLGGGRPNTEAFFGQGTRLTVV.

This chain uses TRBV18 with TRBJ2-4; a weak D match, TRBD1 (6 bases). V was cut by 3 bases and J by 6 bases, with 18 bases left in between. This CDR3 comprises 16 residues. Per germline, CDR1 KGHSH and CDR2 LQKENI. CDR3 DNA sequence: TGTGCCAGCTCACCCAGCGTACAGGGCGTAGGAAACATTCAGTACTTC. It specifies CASSPSVQGVGNIQYF.

The chain has TRBV7-2 and TRBJ1-1, with 8 bases aligning to TRBD1. The CDR3 is made up of 15 amino acids. After removal of 3 bases from V and 1 base from J, the junction contained 4 bases not matched to a gene. CDR1 is SGHTA and CDR2 is FQGNSA in the germline V gene. CDR3: CASSFLGTGNTEAFF. The CDR3 DNA is TGTGCCAGCAGCTTTTTGGGGACAGGGAACACTGAAGCTTTCTTT.

The chain uses TRBV11-3 and TRBJ2-3, with D possibly matching TRBD2 (5 bases). The ends were cut back, 1 base at V and 2 bases at J, with 10 bases in the middle. The CDR3 contains 15 residues. CDR1 SGHNT and CDR2 YENEEA come from the germline V gene. The CDR3 DNA reads as TGTGCCAGCAGCTTAGTCCCGGGGATCACAGATACGCAGTATTTT. It yields the protein CASSLVPGITDTQYF.